What follows describes a single T cell receptor beta chain. The antigen is unknown. The CDR3 extends over 18 amino acids. Germline V lookup: CDR1 MNHNS, CDR2 SASEGT. Trimming stripped 4 bases from V and 0 bases from J, with 19 bases between. These data belong to a study of OX40 agonist ivuxolimab in advanced cancers. Points from the study as a whole: CD8+ T cells (on average) carried more expanded clones than CD4+ T cells.

Here immunoSEQ multiplex PCR was the method, and the copy in TCRdb shows in-frame clones only, minus some. The sample records just under 65,000 clones, roughly nine tenths being singletons. This chain links TRBV6-1 with TRBJ1-5; possible D gene TRBD1, 5 bases. The sample was CD4+ or CD8+ T cells sorted from blood, taken in a trial of the OX40 agonist ivuxolimab. The TCR originated in an adult with an advanced solid tumor such as melanoma, head and neck, liver or kidney cancer. As DNA, the CDR3 is TGTGCCAGCAGTGTCGGGGGGAGGGCCCATCTTAGCAATCAGCCCCAGCATTTT. Its translation is CASSVGGRAHLSNQPQHF.